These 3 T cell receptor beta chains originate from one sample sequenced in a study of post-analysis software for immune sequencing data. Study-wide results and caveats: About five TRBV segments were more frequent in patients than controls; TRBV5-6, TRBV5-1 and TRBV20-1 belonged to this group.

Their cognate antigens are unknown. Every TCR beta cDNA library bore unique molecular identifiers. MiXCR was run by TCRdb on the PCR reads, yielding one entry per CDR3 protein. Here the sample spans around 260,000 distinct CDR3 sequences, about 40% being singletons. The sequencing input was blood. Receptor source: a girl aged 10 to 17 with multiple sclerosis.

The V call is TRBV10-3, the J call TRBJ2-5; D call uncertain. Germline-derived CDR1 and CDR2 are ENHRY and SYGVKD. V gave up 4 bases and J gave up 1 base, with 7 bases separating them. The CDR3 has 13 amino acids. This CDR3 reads CAISGTSQETQYF. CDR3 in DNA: TGTGCCATCAGTGGGACCTCCCAAGAGACCCAGTACTTC.

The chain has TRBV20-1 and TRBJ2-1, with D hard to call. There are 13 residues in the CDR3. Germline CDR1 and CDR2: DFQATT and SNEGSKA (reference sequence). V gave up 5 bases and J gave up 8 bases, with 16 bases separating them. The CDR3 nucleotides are TGCAGTGCTTTGGACGACGCTCGACATGAGCAGTTCTTC. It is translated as CSALDDARHEQFF.

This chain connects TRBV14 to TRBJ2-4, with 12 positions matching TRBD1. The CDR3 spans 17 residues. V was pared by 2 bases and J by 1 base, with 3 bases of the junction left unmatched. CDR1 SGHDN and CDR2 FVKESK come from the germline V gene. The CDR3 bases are TGTGCCAGCAGCCAACTGGGACAGGGGGCGGCCAAAAACATTCAGTACTTC. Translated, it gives CASSQLGQGAAKNIQYF.